This TCR beta chain was sequenced in a study of blood T cells in healthy people across ages. Findings and caveats of the study: The study found more naive CD4+ cells and higher diversity in long-lived than aged donors.

This clonotype was detected only once. Its target is unknown. Isolation recovered at least 6.5 million PBMCs from every sample. This CDR3 is built from 12 residues. CDR1 SEHNR and CDR2 FQNEAQ come from the germline V gene (reference sequence). V was pared by 5 bases and J by 8 bases, with 12 bases between. A J-beta primer mix and a sample-barcoded 5' primer were used in a second PCR of roughly 6 to 11 cycles. Each sample provided no less than 2.5 million CDR3-containing paired-end reads. Using its own MiXCR run on the 5' RACE reads, TCRdb lists one record per CDR3 protein. The sample includes over 1,500,000 distinct CDR3 sequences, 30% to 40% of them seen just once.

The chain has TRBV7-9 and TRBJ1-1; no firm D call. This TCR derives from a human donor in good health. The sample was blood. The CDR3 here is CASSIFSGEAFF. The CDR3 DNA sequence: TGTGCCAGCAGCATATTTTCAGGAGAAGCTTTCTTT.